The present TCR beta chain was sequenced within a study of blood T cell repertoires in COVID-19. Source study methods: Cell counts per sample came from amplifying reference gene primers. This table comes from immunoSEQ multiplex PCR, and its TCRdb copy is limited to in-frame clones, with some not included. V, J and clone size are those of that table, while D and trimming were read from the DNA. The profile shows about 120,000 clones, roughly 80% of them singletons. Trimming left V 2 bases short and J 4 bases short, with 8 bases between. The CDR3 loop spans 13 amino acids. Germline V gene sequence: CDR1 MNHEY, CDR2 SVGAGI.

The specimen sequenced was peripheral blood. The chain has TRBV6-5 and TRBJ1-2; D gene uncertain. This receptor was taken from a human donor in a cohort sampled during active COVID-19. The CDR3: CASSYRESYGYTF. CDR3 sequence (DNA): TGTGCCAGCAGTTACAGGGAGAGCTATGGCTACACCTTC.